These 9 T cell receptor beta chains came from one sample sequenced in a study of cytomegalovirus exposure and HLA in healthy donors. The primer mix had 60 Vbeta and 13 Jbeta primers. Profiled with immunoSEQ multiplex PCR; TCRdb holds only in-frame clones, not every one. The data show under 200,000 clones, 80% seen once. The sequencing sample was made of PBMCs. The receptors were sampled from a man under 40 in good health and CMV-seronegative.

This chain connects TRBV15 to TRBJ2-3; 8 nucleotides agree with TRBD2. J gave up 1 base and V 11 bases, and 5 bases lay outside the gene matches. Germline-derived CDR1 and CDR2 are LNHNV and YYDKDF (reference sequence). The CDR3 is 13 residues long. The CDR3 spells CAVSGTRTDTQYF. For the CDR3, the DNA is TGTGCCGTTAGCGGGACTCGCACAGATACGCAGTATTTT.

The chain carries TRBV5-4 and TRBJ2-5; TRBD2 matches 13 bases. Germline V CDR1 and CDR2: SGHNT, YYREEE (reference sequence). After removal of 5 bases from V and 2 bases from J, the junction contained 6 bases not matched to a gene. The CDR3 length is 16 residues. The CDR3 region has the DNA TGTGCCAGCAGAAGGACTAGCGGGGGATATCAAGAGACCCAGTACTTC. Amino acid sequence: CASRRTSGGYQETQYF.

The gene calls are TRBV6-6 and TRBJ2-3, with D unresolved. Germline V gives CDR1 MNHNY, CDR2 SVGAGI (reference sequence). The ends were cut back, 6 bases at V and 4 bases at J, with 8 bases in the middle. The CDR3 runs 12 residues. For the CDR3, the DNA is TGTGCCAGCAGCCCTAGTCCAGATACGCAGTATTTT. The encoded protein is CASSPSPDTQYF.

The chain carries TRBV27 and TRBJ2-2; D gene uncertain. The germline V gene encodes CDR1 MNHEY and CDR2 SMNVEV (reference sequence). This CDR3 region has 15 residues. V was cut by 3 bases and J by 1 base, with 9 bases left in between. CDR3 protein: CASSFGRLNTGELFF. The CDR3 nucleotides are TGTGCCAGCAGTTTCGGCAGACTGAACACCGGGGAGCTGTTTTTT.

The V and J genes are TRBV9 and TRBJ2-3; 8 bases map to TRBD2. V was clipped by 0 bases and J by 1 base; unmatched bases: 7. The length of the CDR3 is 17 residues. Per the germline V gene, CDR1 is SGDLS and CDR2 is YYNGEE. The CDR3 nucleotides are TGTGCCAGCAGCGTAGCGGGAGGGCCACGCGGCACAGATACGCAGTATTTT. It codes for CASSVAGGPRGTDTQYF.

The chain joins TRBV28 to TRBJ2-7, with TRBD2 identical over 7 bases. Germline loops: CDR1 MDHEN, CDR2 SYDVKM. The CDR3 sequence is 16 residues long. The junction had 16 bases not matched to a gene; V was cut back by 7 bases and J by 4 bases. CDR3 sequence reads: CASTPMGGRALYEQYF. The CDR3 DNA follows: TGTGCCAGCACCCCTATGGGAGGGAGGGCCTTATACGAGCAGTACTTC.

The V call is TRBV28, the J call TRBJ2-1, with TRBD2 identical over 7 bases. Trimming cost V 2 bases and J 8 bases; bases outside gene matches: 6. The CDR3 is made up of 14 amino acids. Germline V lookup: CDR1 MDHEN, CDR2 SYDVKM. The CDR3 reads CASSLEASGDEQFF. CDR3 nucleotides: TGTGCCAGCAGTTTAGAGGCTAGCGGAGATGAGCAGTTCTTC.

The chain links TRBV5-8 to TRBJ2-6; D uncertain. V was shortened by 2 bases and J by 0 bases, with 6 bases between the two germline ends. Germline values: CDR1 SGHTS, CDR2 YDEGEE. The CDR3 runs 15 residues. The CDR3 region has the DNA TGTGCCAGCAGCTTCGCCAGCTCTGGGGCCAACGTCCTGACTTTC. It yields the protein CASSFASSGANVLTF.

The chain is built from TRBV6-1 and TRBJ2-1; unclear D gene. The V gene's germline CDR1 is MNHNS and CDR2 SASEGT. The length of the CDR3 is 16 residues. Trimming took off 2 bases at V and 7 bases at J, with 18 bases between the two ends. The CDR3 coding sequence is TGTGCCAGCAGTGAACTAGGCACTACGACGGTAAATGAGCAGTTCTTC. Its translation is CASSELGTTTVNEQFF.